This T cell receptor beta chain was sequenced for a study of T-cell memory formation after mild COVID-19. Study overall: Across donors, TCR clusters were largely donor specific.

The V gene's germline CDR1 is MNHEY and CDR2 SMNVEV (reference sequence). Trimming left V 6 bases short and J 9 bases short, with 12 bases between. CDR3 length equals 13 residues. Each CDR3 protein is one row after TCRdb ran MiXCR on the 5' RACE reads. The sample lists approximately 260,000 distinct CDR3 sequences, about 16% occurring once. This sequence originates from a man aged 18 to 29 who had mild COVID-19 (a few samples of this study predate the infection). Cell type and time point are not known. Sequencing input: PBMCs or a T cell subset sorted from them (not recorded which). V and J are TRBV27 and TRBJ1-6; D gene ambiguous. CDR3 loop: CASRSNEGSPLHF. CDR3 sequence (DNA): TGTGCCAGCAGATCGAATGAGGGTTCACCCCTCCACTTT.